The 13 T cell receptor beta chains in this list originate from one sample, sequenced in a study of blood T cells in healthy people across ages. Primers used in a second PCR of about 7 to 11 cycles were a sample-barcoded 5' primer and a J-beta primer mix. TCRdb used MiXCR to reprocess the 5' RACE reads, holding one entry per CDR3 protein. The data contain over a million distinct CDR3 sequences, approximately 39% of them seen just once; the ten biggest clones take up about 4%. The sequenced material came from blood. Receptors originate from a woman under 30 in good health.

As regards this clonotype: With a much larger clone just one base away, this may be a read error. This chain uses TRBV29-1 with TRBJ2-7; weak D call: TRBD1 (5 bases). Trimming took 1 base from V and 4 from J, leaving 11 bases between them. Germline-derived CDR1 and CDR2 are SQVTM and ANQGSEA. The CDR3 has 13 amino acids. CDR3 region: CSVEARQRYEQYF. The CDR3 bases are TGCAGCGTTGAAGCAAGACAGAGATACGAGCAGTACTTC.

This chain links TRBV4-3 with TRBJ2-3, with D possibly TRBD2 on 5 matching bases. CDR3 length: 17 amino acids. The germline V gene has CDR1 LGHNA and CDR2 YSLEER. V was trimmed by 0 bases and J by 1 base, leaving 14 bases between them. The CDR3 nucleotides are TGCGCCAGCAGCCAAGATATAGGAGGCCGGGGCACAGATACGCAGTATTTT. Its protein product is CASSQDIGGRGTDTQYF.

This clonotype was counted only a few times. The chain couples TRBV4-3 to TRBJ1-4; D is unresolved. There are 14 residues in the CDR3. CDR1 and CDR2 from the germline V gene are LGHNA and YSLEER. The V gene lost 5 bases and the J gene lost 3 bases, with 10 bases spanning the gap. CDR3 residues: CASSDRDSNEKLFF. The DNA for the CDR3 is TGCGCCAGCAGCGACCGGGATTCTAATGAAAAACTGTTTTTT.

For this clonotype: A much larger clonotype is one base distant, so this may be a read error. This chain connects TRBV9 to TRBJ2-7; D possibly uses TRBD1 or TRBD2 (6 bases each). The CDR3 extends over 15 amino acids. The V gene's germline CDR1 is SGDLS and CDR2 YYNGEE. Written as DNA, the CDR3 is TGTGCCTGCAGCGTAGCTCCGGGGGCGACGTACGAGCAGTACTTC. It yields the protein CACSVAPGATYEQYF.

The V call is TRBV7-6, the J call TRBJ2-7, with 10 bases that match TRBD2. This CDR3 spans 16 amino acids. Germline loops: CDR1 SGHVS, CDR2 FNYEAQ. With 5 bases clipped from V and 1 base from J, the junction kept 8 bases outside the gene matches. CDR3 nucleotide sequence: TGTGCCAGCAGCCCTCTACTAGCGGGGCCATCCTACGAGCAGTACTTC. It yields the protein CASSPLLAGPSYEQYF. Filled out from reference TRBV7-6 and TRBJ2-7, the complete variable domain reads GAGVSQSPRYKVTKRGQDVALRCDPISGHVSLYWYRQALGQGPEFLTYFNYEAQQDKSGLPNDRFSAERPEGSISTLTIQRTEQRDSAMYRCASSPLLAGPSYEQYFGPGTRLTVT.

This clonotype was seen only once. The chain joins TRBV10-3 to TRBJ2-2; TRBD2 aligns across 8 bases. This CDR3 is 17 amino acids long. V lost 2 bases, J lost 5 bases, and 10 bases stayed unmatched. CDR1 is ENHRY and CDR2 is SYGVKD in the germline V gene. CDR3 DNA sequence: TGTGCCATCAGTGAGCCGAGGGGCATAGCGGGGACCGGGGAGCTGTTTTTT. This gives the protein CAISEPRGIAGTGELFF.

The CDR3 DNA reads as TGTGCCAGTAGTATCCCAGGGGATACGCAGTATTTT. It is translated as CASSIPGDTQYF. The chain has TRBV19 and TRBJ2-3; D is perhaps TRBD1 (5 bases). V was cut by 3 bases and J by 6 bases, with 7 bases left in between. Germline CDR1 is LNHDA and CDR2 is SQIVND (reference sequence). CDR3 length: 12 amino acids.

The sample holds a few counts of this clonotype. The chain combines TRBV4-3 with TRBJ2-7; D is undetermined. Germline V lookup: CDR1 LGHNA, CDR2 YSLEER. The CDR3 sequence is 15 residues long. Trimming cost V 0 bases and J 3 bases, with 12 bases left between them. CDR3 DNA: TGCGCCAGCAGCCAAGATAGGGTCGGAAGCTACGAGCAGTACTTC. Translation: CASSQDRVGSYEQYF.

The rearrangement uses TRBV12-3 or TRBV12-4 and TRBJ2-7, with 7 bases identical to TRBD1. There are 15 residues in the CDR3. The V segment lost 2 bases and the J segment 2 bases; nucleotides outside the gene matches: 6. The CDR3 nucleotides are TGTGCCAGCAGTTTACGACAGGGATCCCCCTACGAGCAGTACTTC. Translated, it gives CASSLRQGSPYEQYF.

The J gene is TRBJ1-1, the V gene TRBV6-1; the D is unclear. V was trimmed by 7 bases and J by 6 bases, leaving 15 bases between them. The CDR3 is made up of 13 amino acids. Per germline, CDR1 MNHNS and CDR2 SASEGT. CDR3: CASIDFIGAEAFF. In DNA form, the CDR3 reads TGTGCCAGCATTGACTTCATTGGGGCTGAAGCTTTCTTT.

This clonotype was counted between two and nine times. The V and J genes are TRBV5-6 and TRBJ2-1; D perhaps matches TRBD1 (5 bases). The J call is uncertain, as TRBJ2-7 better fits the DNA end. This CDR3 contains 16 residues. Looked up from germline, CDR1 is SGHDT and CDR2 is YYEEEE. CDR3 amino acids: CASSLVRGSIYNEQYF. The CDR3 bases are TGTGCCAGCAGCTTGGTAAGGGGCTCCATCTACAATGAGCAGTACTTC.

The chain employs TRBV27 and TRBJ1-1; 9 nucleotides agree with TRBD1. CDR1 and CDR2 (germline): MNHEY, SMNVEV (reference sequence). The CDR3 length is 15 residues. With 6 bases clipped from V and 3 bases from J, the junction kept 8 bases outside the gene matches. CDR3 amino acids: CASRPSQGAHTEAFF. The CDR3 coding sequence is TGTGCCAGCAGACCCTCACAGGGGGCGCACACTGAAGCTTTCTTT.

This clonotype was seen only a few times. The chain employs TRBV27 and TRBJ2-1, with 16 bases aligning to TRBD2. CDR1 MNHEY and CDR2 SMNVEV come from the germline V gene (reference sequence). The CDR3 is made up of 21 amino acids. V gave up 2 bases and J gave up 0 bases; unmatched junction bases: 10. In DNA, the CDR3 is TGTGCCAGCAGTTTAACTCCGGGACTAGCGGGAGGGAAGAGCTCCTACAATGAGCAGTTCTTC. This encodes CASSLTPGLAGGKSSYNEQFF.